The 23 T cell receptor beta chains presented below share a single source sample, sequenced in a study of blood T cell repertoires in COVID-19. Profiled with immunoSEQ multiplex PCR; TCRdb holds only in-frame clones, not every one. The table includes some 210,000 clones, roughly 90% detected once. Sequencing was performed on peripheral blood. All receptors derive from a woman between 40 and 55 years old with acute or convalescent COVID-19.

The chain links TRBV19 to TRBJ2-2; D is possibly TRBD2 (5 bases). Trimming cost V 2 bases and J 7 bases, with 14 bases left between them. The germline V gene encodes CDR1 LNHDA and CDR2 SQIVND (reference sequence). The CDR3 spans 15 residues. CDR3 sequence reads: CASSIITRVDGELFF. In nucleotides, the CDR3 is TGTGCCAGTAGTATAATAACGAGGGTTGACGGGGAGCTGTTTTTT.

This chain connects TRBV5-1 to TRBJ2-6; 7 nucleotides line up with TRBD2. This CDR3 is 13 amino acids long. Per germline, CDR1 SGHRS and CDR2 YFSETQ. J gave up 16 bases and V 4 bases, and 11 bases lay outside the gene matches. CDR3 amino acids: CASSRGSEPVLTF. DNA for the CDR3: TGCGCCAGCAGCCGCGGGAGCGAGCCTGTACTGACTTTC.

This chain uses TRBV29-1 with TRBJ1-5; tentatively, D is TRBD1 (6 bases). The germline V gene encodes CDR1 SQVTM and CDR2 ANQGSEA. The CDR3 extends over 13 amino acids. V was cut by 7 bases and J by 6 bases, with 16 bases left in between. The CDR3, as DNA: TGCAGCGCCCTGGGGGGGGGCGGTCAGCCCCAGCATTTT. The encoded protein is CSALGGGGQPQHF.

The CDR3 DNA follows: TGTGCCAGCAGTATACAGGGGGCTTACTACGAGCAGTACGTC. Amino acid sequence: CASSIQGAYYEQYV. The chain joins TRBV6-5 to TRBJ2-7, with 9 positions matching TRBD1. This CDR3 contains 14 residues. CDR1 is MNHEY, CDR2 SVGAGI, per germline. Unmatched junction bases numbered 5, after V lost 5 bases and J lost 3 bases.

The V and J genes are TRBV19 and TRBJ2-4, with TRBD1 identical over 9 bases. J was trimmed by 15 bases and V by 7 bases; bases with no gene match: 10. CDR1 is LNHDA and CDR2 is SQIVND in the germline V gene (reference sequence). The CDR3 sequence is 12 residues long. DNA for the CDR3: TGTGCCAGTACCAACCGGGACAGGGTTGGGTACTTC. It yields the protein CASTNRDRVGYF. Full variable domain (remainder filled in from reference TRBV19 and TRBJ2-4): DGGITQSPKYLFRKEGQNVTLSCEQNLNHDAMYWYRQDPGQGLRLIYYSQIVNDFQKGDIAEGYSVSREKKESFPLTVTSAQKNPTAFYLCASTNRDRVGYFGAGTRLSVL.

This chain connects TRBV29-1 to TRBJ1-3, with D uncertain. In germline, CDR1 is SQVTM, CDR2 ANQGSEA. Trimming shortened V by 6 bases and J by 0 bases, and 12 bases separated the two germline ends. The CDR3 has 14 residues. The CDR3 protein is CSVADPSSGNTIYF. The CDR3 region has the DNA TGCAGCGTAGCCGACCCTAGCTCTGGAAACACCATATATTTT.

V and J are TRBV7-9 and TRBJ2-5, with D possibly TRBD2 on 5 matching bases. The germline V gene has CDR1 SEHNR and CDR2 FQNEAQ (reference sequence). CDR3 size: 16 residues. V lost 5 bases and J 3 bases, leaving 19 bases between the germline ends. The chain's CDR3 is CASSDREPKSKETQYF. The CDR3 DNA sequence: TGTGCCAGCAGCGACCGGGAACCAAAATCCAAAGAGACCCAGTACTTC.

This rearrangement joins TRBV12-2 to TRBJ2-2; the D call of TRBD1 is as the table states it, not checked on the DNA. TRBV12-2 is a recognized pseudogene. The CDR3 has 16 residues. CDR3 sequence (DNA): TGTGCAAGTCGCCCCCCATGGGGCAGCCCCACCGGGGAGCTGTTTTTT. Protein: CASRPPWGSPTGELFF.

The CDR3 region has the DNA TGTGCCAGCAGTGAAGCCGGCGGGTTGTGGGGAAATGAAAAACTGTTTTTT. Translated: CASSEAGGLWGNEKLFF. The V gene is TRBV2, the J gene TRBJ1-4; no clear D gene. The germline gives CDR1 SNHLY, CDR2 FYNNEI. V lost 0 bases and J lost 5, with 16 bases in between. The CDR3 covers 17 residues.

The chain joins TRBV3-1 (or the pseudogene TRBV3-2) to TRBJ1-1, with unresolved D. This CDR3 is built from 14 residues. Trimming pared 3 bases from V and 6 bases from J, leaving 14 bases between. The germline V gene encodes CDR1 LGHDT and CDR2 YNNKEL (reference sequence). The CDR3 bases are TGTGCCAGCAGCCAGGACTTAAATAGGCCTGAAGCTTTCTTT. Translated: CASSQDLNRPEAFF.

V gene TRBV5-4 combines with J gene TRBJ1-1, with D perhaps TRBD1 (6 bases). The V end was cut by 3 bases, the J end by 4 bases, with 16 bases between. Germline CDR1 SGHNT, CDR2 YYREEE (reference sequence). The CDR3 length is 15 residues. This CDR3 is CASSSNGQSSTEAFF. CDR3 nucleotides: TGTGCCAGCAGCTCGAATGGACAGAGTTCCACTGAAGCTTTCTTT. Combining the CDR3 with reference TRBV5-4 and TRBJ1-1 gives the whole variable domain ETGVTQSPTHLIKTRGQQVTLRCSSQSGHNTVSWYQQALGQGPQFIFQYYREEENGRGNFPPRFSGLQFPNYSSELNVNALELDDSALYLCASSSNGQSSTEAFFGQGTRLTVV.

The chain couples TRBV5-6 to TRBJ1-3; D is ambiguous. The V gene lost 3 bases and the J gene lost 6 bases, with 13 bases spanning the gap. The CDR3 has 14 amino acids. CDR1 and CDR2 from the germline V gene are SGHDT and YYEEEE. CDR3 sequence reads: CASSWGGYENTIYF. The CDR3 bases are TGTGCCAGCAGCTGGGGAGGATACGAAAACACCATATATTTT.

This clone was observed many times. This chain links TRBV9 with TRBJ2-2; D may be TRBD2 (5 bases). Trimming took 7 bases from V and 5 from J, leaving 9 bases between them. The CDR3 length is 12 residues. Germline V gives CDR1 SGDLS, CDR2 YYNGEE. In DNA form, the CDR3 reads TGTGCCAGCTCTAGCCGTACCGGGGAGCTGTTTTTT. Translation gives CASSSRTGELFF. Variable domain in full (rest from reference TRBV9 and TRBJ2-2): DSGVTQTPKHLITATGQRVTLRCSPRSGDLSVYWYQQSLDQGLQFLIQYYNGEERAKGNILERFSAQQFPDLHSELNLSSLELGDSALYFCASSSRTGELFFGEGSRLTVL.

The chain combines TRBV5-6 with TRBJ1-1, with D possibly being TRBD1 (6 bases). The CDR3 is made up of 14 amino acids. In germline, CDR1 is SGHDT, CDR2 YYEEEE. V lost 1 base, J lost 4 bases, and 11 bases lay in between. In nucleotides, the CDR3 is TGTGCCAGCAGCTTGCCCAGGGGTGGCACTGAAGCTTTCTTT. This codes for CASSLPRGGTEAFF.

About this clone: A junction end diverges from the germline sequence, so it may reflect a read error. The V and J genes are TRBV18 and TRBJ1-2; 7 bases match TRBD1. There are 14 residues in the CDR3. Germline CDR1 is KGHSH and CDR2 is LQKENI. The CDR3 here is CANSPGTEHYGYTF. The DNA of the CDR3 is TGTGCCAACTCACCCGGGACAGAGCACTATGGCTACACCTTC. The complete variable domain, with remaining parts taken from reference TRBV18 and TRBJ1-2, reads NAGVMQNPRHLVRRRGQEARLRCSPMKGHSHVYWYRQLPEEGLKFMVYLQKENIIDESGMPKERFSAEFPKEGPSILRIQQVVRGDSAAYFCANSPGTEHYGYTFGSGTRLTVV.

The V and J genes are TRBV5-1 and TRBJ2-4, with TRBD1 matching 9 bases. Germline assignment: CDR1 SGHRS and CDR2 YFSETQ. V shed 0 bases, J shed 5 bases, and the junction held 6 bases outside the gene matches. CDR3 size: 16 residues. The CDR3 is CASSLAAGQGQNIQYF. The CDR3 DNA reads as TGCGCCAGCAGCTTGGCCGCGGGACAGGGCCAAAACATTCAGTACTTC.

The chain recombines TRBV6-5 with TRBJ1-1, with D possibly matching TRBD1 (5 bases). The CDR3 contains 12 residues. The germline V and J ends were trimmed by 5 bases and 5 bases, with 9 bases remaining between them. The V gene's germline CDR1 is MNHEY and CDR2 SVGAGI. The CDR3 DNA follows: TGTGCCAGCAGTCGAACAGGTACTGAAGCTTTCTTT. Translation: CASSRTGTEAFF.

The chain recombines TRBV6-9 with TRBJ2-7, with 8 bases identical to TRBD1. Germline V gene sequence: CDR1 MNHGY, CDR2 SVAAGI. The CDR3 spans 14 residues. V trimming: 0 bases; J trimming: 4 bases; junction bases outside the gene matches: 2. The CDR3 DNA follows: TGTGCCAGCAGTTATTCGGGACAGGAATACGAGCAGTACGTC. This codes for CASSYSGQEYEQYV.

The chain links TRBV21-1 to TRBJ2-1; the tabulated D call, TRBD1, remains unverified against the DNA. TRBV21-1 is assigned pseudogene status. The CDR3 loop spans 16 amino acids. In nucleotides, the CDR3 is TGTGCCAGCAGCAAACGTTGGCAGGGGGCGGACAATGAGCAGTTCTTC. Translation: CASSKRWQGADNEQFF.

The CDR3 region is CASSIGWGQGDGYTF. DNA for the CDR3: TGTGCCAGTAGTATCGGTTGGGGCCAGGGTGATGGCTACACCTTC. The chain is built from TRBV19 and TRBJ1-2; tentative D call: TRBD1 (5 bases). There are 15 residues in the CDR3. V was clipped by 3 bases and J by 6 bases, with 17 bases between them. Germline CDR1 is LNHDA and CDR2 is SQIVND (reference sequence).

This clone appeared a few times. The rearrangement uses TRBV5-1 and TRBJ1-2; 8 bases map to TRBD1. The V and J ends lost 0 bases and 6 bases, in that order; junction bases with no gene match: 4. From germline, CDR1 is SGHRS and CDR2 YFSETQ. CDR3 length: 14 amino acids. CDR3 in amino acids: CASSLDRGLDGYTF. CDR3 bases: TGCGCCAGCAGCTTGGACAGGGGGTTGGATGGCTACACCTTC.

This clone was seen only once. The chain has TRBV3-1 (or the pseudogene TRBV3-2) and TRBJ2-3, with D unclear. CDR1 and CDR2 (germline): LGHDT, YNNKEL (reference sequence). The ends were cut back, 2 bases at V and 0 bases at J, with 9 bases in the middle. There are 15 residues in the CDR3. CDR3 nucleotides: TGTGCCAGCAGCCAATTCCTAATAAGCACAGATACGCAGTATTTT. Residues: CASSQFLISTDTQYF.

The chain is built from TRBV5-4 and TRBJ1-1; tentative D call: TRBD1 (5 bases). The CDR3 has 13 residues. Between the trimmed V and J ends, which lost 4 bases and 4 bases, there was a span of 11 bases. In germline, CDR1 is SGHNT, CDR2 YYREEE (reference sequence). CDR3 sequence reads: CASSRGAGTEAFF. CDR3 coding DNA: TGTGCCAGCAGCCGTGGGGCCGGCACTGAAGCTTTCTTT.